This T cell receptor (beta chain) was documented in a study of OX40 agonist ivuxolimab in advanced cancers. With respect to the entire study: The costimulatory receptor OX40 (CD134) was targeted by ivuxolimab, a fully human IgG2 agonistic monoclonal antibody. Among the roughly 52 dose-escalation patients, some 20 had hepatocellular carcinoma, roughly 15 melanoma, 9 renal cell carcinoma and 9 head and neck cancer. A male proportion of around 81% and a mean age of 60 years, ranging from roughly 23 to 85, were recorded for the dose-escalation cohort. Partial responses occurred in three dose-escalation patients: two with cutaneous melanoma and one with hepatocellular carcinoma. Intravenous ivuxolimab was administered to patients every 2 weeks at six dose levels: 0.01, 0.1, 0.3, 1.5, 3 and 10 mg/kg. The paper reports the monotherapy dose-escalation portion (N of about 54 patients) of the phase I ivuxolimab trial. Patients were allowed to have had prior anti-PD-1, anti-PD-L1 or anti-CTLA-4 therapy, and around 41% of the dose-escalation patients had previously received checkpoint inhibitors. The point of sequencing TCRbeta in the periphery was to test whether ivuxolimab changed TCR sequence diversity and drove clonal T-cell expansion.

Genomic DNA was isolated from the sorted cells so that the TCRbeta CDR3 region could be sequenced. The immunoSEQ Assay was used to sequence the TCRbeta CDR3 regions. In its TCRdb copy, this immuneACCESS table keeps in-frame sequences only and misses some clones. Where compared with another copy, unresolved V genes explain less than half of these, and the others have no known cause. The table for this sample lists almost 70,000 clones; 86% of them were counted only once. The ten largest clones capture approximately 8% of the sample. A word on this clone: Its antigen is unknown. Base qualities are missing; no much larger clone stands one base away.

On the study overall, not on this receptor specifically: Low levels of normalized T-cell clonal expansion were also seen in some nonresponding patients. At doses of 0.1 to 3.0 mg/kg, clonal expansion of both CD4+ and CD8+ T cells in blood was seen between baseline and week 6. On average, CD8+ T cells showed more expanded clones than CD4+ T cells after ivuxolimab. The antigen specificity of the clonally expanded peripheral T cells was not determined. Partial responders in the 0.1-3.0 mg/kg groups had among the lowest normalized peripheral clonal expansion, especially among CD8+ T cells.

Patients with autoimmune disease history or receiving systemic immunosuppression were excluded from the trial. Peripheral blood for TCR sequencing was collected from all dose cohorts at baseline, on cycle 4 day 1, and on cycle 7 day 1. The samples were drawn from a first-in-human, open-label, multicenter phase I dose-escalation trial of ivuxolimab. The trial enrolled adults with locally advanced or metastatic head and neck squamous cell, hepatocellular, melanoma or renal cell carcinoma. Before TCR sequencing, CD4+ T cells and CD8+ T cells were sorted from peripheral blood as separate populations. The CDR3 measures 15 amino acids from cysteine to phenylalanine. The sequence is cut down to CDR3 DNA, 45 bases in frame from base 1. CDR1 and CDR2 (SGHTA, FQGNSA) derive from the germline V gene. Trimming removed 4 bases from V and 7 bases from J; the gene matches leave 9 bases unexplained.

This receptor chain uses TRBV7-2 and TRBJ2-1; 8 bases in between match TRBD2. This TCR was recovered from an adult with an advanced solid tumor such as melanoma, head and neck, liver or kidney cancer. The sequencing used CD4+ or CD8+ T cells sorted from blood, collected in a trial of the OX40 agonist ivuxolimab. CDR3 protein: CASSSRTSSHNEQFF. The nucleotides are TGTGCCAGCAGCTCCAGGACTAGCTCTCATAATGAGCAGTTCTTC.